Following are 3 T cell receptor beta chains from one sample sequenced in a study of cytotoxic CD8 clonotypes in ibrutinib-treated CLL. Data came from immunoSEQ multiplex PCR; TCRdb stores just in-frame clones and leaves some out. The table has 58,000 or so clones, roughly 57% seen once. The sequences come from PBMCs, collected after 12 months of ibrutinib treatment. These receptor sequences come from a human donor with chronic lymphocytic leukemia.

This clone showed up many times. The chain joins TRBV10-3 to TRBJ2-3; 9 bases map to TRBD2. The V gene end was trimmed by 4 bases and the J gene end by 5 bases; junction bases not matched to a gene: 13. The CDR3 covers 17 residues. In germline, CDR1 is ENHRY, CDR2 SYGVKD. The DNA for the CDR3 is TGTGCCATCAGTGTAGTAAGCGGGGGGCCTTATCGAGATACGCAGTATTTT. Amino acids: CAISVVSGGPYRDTQYF.

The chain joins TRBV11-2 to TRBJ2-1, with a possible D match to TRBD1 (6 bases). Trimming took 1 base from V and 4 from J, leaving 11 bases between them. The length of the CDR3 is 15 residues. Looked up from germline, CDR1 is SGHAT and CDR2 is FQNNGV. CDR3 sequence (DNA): TGTGCCAGCAGCTTAGTCCCGGACAGTTACAATGAGCAGTTCTTC. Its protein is CASSLVPDSYNEQFF.

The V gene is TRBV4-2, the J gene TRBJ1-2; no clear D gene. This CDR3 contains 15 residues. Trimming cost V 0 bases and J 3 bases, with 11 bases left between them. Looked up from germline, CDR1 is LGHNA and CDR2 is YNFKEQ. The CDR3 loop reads CASSQESRGDYGYTF. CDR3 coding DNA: TGTGCCAGCAGCCAAGAATCCCGCGGTGACTATGGCTACACCTTC.